The T cell receptor beta chain described here comes from a study of T cells in Graves' hyperthyroidism and ophthalmopathy. Across the whole study: Any treatment followed the collection of peripheral blood at initial diagnosis.

These patients, aged 18 to 65, had recently diagnosed hyperthyroidism lasting under 2 months. For the diagnoses, clinical symptoms, serum thyroxine and TRAb, thyroid ultrasound and orbital computed tomography were used. The source material, RNA transcripts, was used to amplify TCR beta CDR3 regions. The HTBI primer set drove a first-round RT-PCR of the TCR CDR3. One entry per CDR3 protein results from TCRdb running MiXCR on the multiplex PCR reads. Here the sample spans some 620,000 distinct CDR3 sequences, roughly 16% being singletons. In its sample, this clonotype was seen many times. What it recognizes is unknown. Germline V CDR1 and CDR2: KGHSH, LQKENI. The CDR3 contains 14 residues. Between the trimmed V and J ends, which lost 0 bases and 0 bases, there was a span of 6 bases. Study-wide findings and caveats: Blood also showed most of the thyroid clonotypes that were expanded above 0.001.

Sequenced input: blood. The source is a woman between 25 and 40 years old with Graves' hyperthyroidism. The V call is TRBV18, the J call TRBJ2-7, with D uncertain. In nucleotides, the CDR3 is TGTGCCAGCTCACCACCTTGGGACTCCTACGAGCAGTACTTC. Protein product: CASSPPWDSYEQYF.